These T cell receptor beta chains were read from a single sample in a study of patients and donors after allogeneic stem cell transplantation. TCRdb fed the RT-PCR reads into MiXCR, producing one record per CDR3 protein. This sample has 200,000 to 250,000 distinct CDR3 sequences; 13% to 15% occur once, and the top ten carry around a tenth. The sample comprised blood, either unsorted or a sorted T cell fraction (not recorded which). These receptors originate from a human donor who was either an allogeneic HSCT recipient or a stem cell or donor lymphocyte infusion donor (not recorded which). It is not recorded whose cells these are; they may come from a transplant donor. Both conserved end residues are part of each CDR3. The D gene is left open where the match is weak. Clone size is stated in some rows and not others, as once, few, many or a class when expanded.

>-|TRBV9|TRBJ2-1|many
TGTGCCAGCAGCGCCGCGCTGTTGAATGAGCAGTTCTTC
CASSAALLNEQFF
>-|TRBV5-4|TRBJ2-1|-
TGTGCCAGCAGCTTCGAGACCCCCGGCAATGAGCAGTTCTTC
CASSFETPGNEQFF
>TRBD1|TRBV7-9|TRBJ1-3|once
TGTGCCAGCAGCTTAAGGGGACAGAAGCCCGGCAACACCATATATTTT
CASSLRGQKPGNTIYF
>TRBD2|TRBV27|TRBJ2-6|few
TGTGCCAGCGGGGGGGTTTATGACTCTGGGGCCAACGTCCTGACTTTC
CASGGVYDSGANVLTF
>TRBD1|TRBV12-3/TRBV12-4|TRBJ1-1|few
TGTGCCAGCAGTAGAATGACAGGGATTGTGAACACTGAAGCTTTCTTT
CASSRMTGIVNTEAFF
>-|TRBV11-2|TRBJ1-1|few
TGTGCCAGCAGCTTAGAAGGGCTAAGGAGAAAAGGGACTGAAGCTTTCTTT
CASSLEGLRRKGTEAFF
>-|TRBV3-1|TRBJ1-2|many
TGTGCCAGCAGCCGGGACAATAACTATGGCTACACCTTC
CASSRDNNYGYTF
>TRBD1|TRBV29-1|TRBJ1-4|many
TGCAGCGTTGAAGGAACAGGGGAGAATGAAAAACTGTTTTTT
CSVEGTGENEKLFF
>TRBD1|TRBV5-1|TRBJ2-7|-
TGCGCCAGCAGCTTGGAGCCAGGGGGCGATTTGGGGGAGCAGTACTTC
CASSLEPGGDLGEQYF
>TRBD1|TRBV12-3/TRBV12-4|TRBJ2-7|-
TGTGCCAGCAGTTTAAGTAACAGGGGAAGCGAGCAGTACTTC
CASSLSNRGSEQYF
>-|TRBV30|TRBJ2-2|-
TGTGCCTGGAGAGGGCGGGGCACGAACACCGGGGAGCTGTTTTTT
CAWRGRGTNTGELFF
>-|TRBV5-8|TRBJ2-3|-
TGTGCCAGCTCCCGGCAAGGAGATAGCACAGATACGCAGTATTTT
CASSRQGDSTDTQYF
>TRBD2|TRBV6-1|TRBJ2-7|few
TGTGCCAGCACCGGGCGGGAGTCGTCCTACGAGCAGTACTTC
CASTGRESSYEQYF
>-|TRBV7-3|TRBJ2-1|-
TGTGCCAGCAGCCTTCAGGGAAGCTCCTACAATGAGCAGTTCTTC
CASSLQGSSYNEQFF
>-|TRBV12-3/TRBV12-4|TRBJ1-2|few
TGTGCCAGCAGTTTACGGGGATGGGATGGCTACACCTTC
CASSLRGWDGYTF
>TRBD1|TRBV5-1|TRBJ1-1|-
TGCGCCAGCACCCTGACAGGGTGGAACACTGAAGCTTTCTTT
CASTLTGWNTEAFF
>-|TRBV4-2|TRBJ2-7|-
TGTGCCAGCAGCCAAGTCACCGGCTCAGCTAGCACGTCCTACGAGCAGTACTTC
CASSQVTGSASTSYEQYF
>TRBD1|TRBV7-7|TRBJ2-7|-
TGTGCCAGCAGCTTAGCGGGAGGACAGGGGGCCTACGAGCAGTACTTC
CASSLAGGQGAYEQYF
>TRBD1|TRBV19|TRBJ2-7|-
TGTGCCAGTAGTACGACAGGGGGATTCTACGAGCAGTACTTC
CASSTTGGFYEQYF
>-|TRBV4-3|TRBJ1-1|many
TGCGCCAGCAGCCAAATCCCGGGACAATCAGCTTTCTTT
CASSQIPGQSAFF
>TRBD2|TRBV2|TRBJ2-1|few
TGTGCCAGCAGTTGGACTAGCGGGAGGGCCGGTGTGTCCTACAATGAGCAGTTCTTC
CASSWTSGRAGVSYNEQFF
>TRBD2|TRBV10-3|TRBJ2-3|-
TGTGCCATCAGTGGCATTAGCGGGGGGGCTGGCACAGATACGCAGTATTTT
CAISGISGGAGTDTQYF
>-|TRBV9|TRBJ2-6|-
TGTGCCAGCAGCGTGTTTGCCTCTGGGGCCAACGTCCTGACTTTC
CASSVFASGANVLTF
>-|TRBV12-3/TRBV12-4|TRBJ1-2|many
TGTGCCAGCAGCCGTACAGGGAAGGACTATGGCTACACCTTC
CASSRTGKDYGYTF
>-|TRBV15|TRBJ2-5|many
TGTGCCACCAGCAGATTCCGCGGGACCCTGGGGGGAGAGACCCAGTACTTC
CATSRFRGTLGGETQYF
>-|TRBV5-1|TRBJ2-2|few
TGCGCCAGCAGCTCAAGACAAGACACCGGGGAGCTGTTTTTT
CASSSRQDTGELFF
>-|TRBV6-5|TRBJ1-1|-
TGTGCCAGCAGTTACCCTACGGGGCCGAACACTGAAGCTTTCTTT
CASSYPTGPNTEAFF
>-|TRBV4-1|TRBJ1-1|medium-sized
TGCGCCAGCAGGTTAGGGACGGGGAACACTGAAGCTTTCTTT
CASRLGTGNTEAFF
>-|TRBV5-5|TRBJ2-5|-
TGTGCCAGCAGCTTACGAATTCGACAGGGAGGAGAGACCCAGTACTTC
CASSLRIRQGGETQYF
>-|TRBV20-1|TRBJ2-1|-
TGCAGTGCTAGCCAGTTTTTCTACAATGAGCAGTTCTTC
CSASQFFYNEQFF
>TRBD1|TRBV3-1|TRBJ1-2|many
TGTGCCAGCAGAACAGGGGGCGACTATGGCTACACCTTC
CASRTGGDYGYTF
>TRBD1|TRBV27|TRBJ2-5|few
TGTGCCAGCACCCACAGGGGGAACCAAGAGACCCAGTACTTC
CASTHRGNQETQYF
>-|TRBV7-8|TRBJ2-7|few
TGTGCCAGCAGCTTATCCGGGGGGCACGAGCAGTACTTC
CASSLSGGHEQYF
>-|TRBV5-1|TRBJ2-3|many
TGCGCCAGCAGCTTTTCAGCGCCGCGCACAGATACGCAGTATTTT
CASSFSAPRTDTQYF
>TRBD2|TRBV4-3|TRBJ2-1|-
TGCGCCAGCAGCCAACCCCGAACTAGCGGGGGTGCCAATGAGCAGTTCTTC
CASSQPRTSGGANEQFF
>-|TRBV11-2|TRBJ2-3|few
TGTGCCAGCAGCTTAAGCCCACGCACAGATACGCAGTATTTT
CASSLSPRTDTQYF
>TRBD2|TRBV12-3/TRBV12-4|TRBJ2-3|few
TGTGCCAGCAGTGGACTCCGCGGGGGGGATACGCAGTATTTT
CASSGLRGGDTQYF
>TRBD1|TRBV2|TRBJ1-5|-
TGTGCCAGCAGCCGGGACAGGGGGAATTTCGGCAATCAGCCCCAGCATTTT
CASSRDRGNFGNQPQHF
>TRBD1|TRBV6-1|TRBJ2-3|few
TGTGCCAGCAGGTTTACAGGGGGCGGGATGGATACGCAGTATTTT
CASRFTGGGMDTQYF
>-|TRBV5-1|TRBJ2-4|few
TGCGCCAGCAGCTCAGAGATAAACATTCAGTACTTC
CASSSEINIQYF
>TRBD2|TRBV6-2/TRBV6-3|TRBJ2-1|few
TGTGCCAGCGATCTCGGGACTAGCGGGGGTCCTGAGCAGTTCTTC
CASDLGTSGGPEQFF
>TRBD2|TRBV4-2|TRBJ2-3|many
TGTGCCAGCAGCCAGGGGACTAGCGAAACAGATACGCAGTATTTT
CASSQGTSETDTQYF
>-|TRBV6-2/TRBV6-3|TRBJ1-2|-
TGTGCCAGCAGTCTCGGGACCGTTATTGGCTACACCTTC
CASSLGTVIGYTF
>-|TRBV20-1|TRBJ1-1|many
TGCAGTGCCTCCAAAAGGGATGAAGCTTTCTTT
CSASKRDEAFF
>-|TRBV30|TRBJ1-1|-
TGTGCCTGGACACTTACCAACACTGAAGCTTTCTTT
CAWTLTNTEAFF
>TRBD1|TRBV20-1|TRBJ2-1|few
TGCAGTGCTAGTTCGTATGAACAGGGGGATTGGAATGAGCAGTTCTTC
CSASSYEQGDWNEQFF
>TRBD2|TRBV12-3/TRBV12-4|TRBJ2-5|many
TGTGCCAGCAGTGTAGCGGGAGTGGGTCGCCAAGAGACCCAGTACTTC
CASSVAGVGRQETQYF
>-|TRBV7-2|TRBJ2-7|few
TGTGCCAGCAGCAAGGGCCGGCAGACGCTCACCGAGCAGTACTTC
CASSKGRQTLTEQYF
>TRBD2|TRBV4-2|TRBJ2-5|many
TGTGCCAGCAGCCAAGAACCCCTTTTAAGCGGGGGAGAGACCCAGTACTTC
CASSQEPLLSGGETQYF
>-|TRBV9|TRBJ2-1|few
TGTGCCAGCAGCCTATCGGGAGTCAAGAATGAGCAGTTCTTC
CASSLSGVKNEQFF